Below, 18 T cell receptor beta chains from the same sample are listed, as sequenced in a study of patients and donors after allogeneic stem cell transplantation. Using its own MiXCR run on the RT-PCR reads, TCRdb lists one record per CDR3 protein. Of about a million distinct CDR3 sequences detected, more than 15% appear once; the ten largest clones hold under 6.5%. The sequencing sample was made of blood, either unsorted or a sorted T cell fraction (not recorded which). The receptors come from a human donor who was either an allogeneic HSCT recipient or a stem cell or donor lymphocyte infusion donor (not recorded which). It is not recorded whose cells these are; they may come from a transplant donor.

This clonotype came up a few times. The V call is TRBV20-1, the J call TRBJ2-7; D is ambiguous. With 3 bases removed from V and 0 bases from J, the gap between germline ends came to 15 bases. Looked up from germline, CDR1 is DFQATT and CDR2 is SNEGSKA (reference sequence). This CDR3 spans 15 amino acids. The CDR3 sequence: CSASPVRDSSYEQYF. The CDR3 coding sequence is TGCAGTGCTAGTCCCGTAAGGGATAGCTCCTACGAGCAGTACTTC.

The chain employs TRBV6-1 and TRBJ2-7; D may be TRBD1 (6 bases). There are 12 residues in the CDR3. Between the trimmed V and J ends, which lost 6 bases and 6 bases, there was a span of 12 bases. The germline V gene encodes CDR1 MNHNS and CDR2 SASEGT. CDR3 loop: CASRRDISEQYF. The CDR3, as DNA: TGTGCCAGCAGGAGGGACATATCCGAGCAGTACTTC.

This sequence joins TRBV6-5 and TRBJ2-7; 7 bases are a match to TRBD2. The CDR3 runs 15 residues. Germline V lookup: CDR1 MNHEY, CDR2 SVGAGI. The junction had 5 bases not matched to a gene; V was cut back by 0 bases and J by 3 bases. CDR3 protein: CASSYSSPGGYEQYF. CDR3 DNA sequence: TGTGCCAGCAGTTACTCTTCACCGGGAGGCTACGAGCAGTACTTC.

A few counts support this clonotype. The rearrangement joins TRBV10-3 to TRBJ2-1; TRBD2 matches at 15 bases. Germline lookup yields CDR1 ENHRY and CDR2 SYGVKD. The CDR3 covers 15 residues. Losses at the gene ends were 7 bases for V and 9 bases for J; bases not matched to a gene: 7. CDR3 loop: CAINGLAGGPSEQFF. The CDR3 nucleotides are TGTGCCATCAACGGACTAGCGGGAGGGCCGAGTGAGCAGTTCTTC.

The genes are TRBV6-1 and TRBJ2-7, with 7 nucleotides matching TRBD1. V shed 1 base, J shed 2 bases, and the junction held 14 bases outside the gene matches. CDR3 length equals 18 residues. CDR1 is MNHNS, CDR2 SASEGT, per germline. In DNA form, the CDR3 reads TGTGCCAGCAGTGAAGGGTTTCCCGGACAGGATTTTACCTACGAGCAGTACTTC. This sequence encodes CASSEGFPGQDFTYEQYF.

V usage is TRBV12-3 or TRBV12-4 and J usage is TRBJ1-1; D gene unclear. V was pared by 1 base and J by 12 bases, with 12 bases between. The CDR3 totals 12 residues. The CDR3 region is CASSLGVRTSFF. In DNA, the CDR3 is TGTGCCAGCAGTTTAGGTGTGAGGACCTCTTTCTTT.

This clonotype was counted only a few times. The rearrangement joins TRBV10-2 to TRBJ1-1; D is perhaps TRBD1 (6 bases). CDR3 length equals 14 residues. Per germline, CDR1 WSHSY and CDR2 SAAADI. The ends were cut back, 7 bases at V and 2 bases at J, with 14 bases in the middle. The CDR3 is CASKSGTSNTEAFF. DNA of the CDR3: TGCGCCAGCAAATCCGGGACATCTAACACTGAAGCTTTCTTT.

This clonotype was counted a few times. CDR3 nucleotide sequence: TGTGCCAGCAGCCCAGTCAGGGGATCACCCCTCCACTTT. Translation gives CASSPVRGSPLHF. The chain is built from TRBV7-9 and TRBJ1-6; possible D gene TRBD1, 6 bases. Trimming removed 5 bases from V and 10 bases from J, with 12 bases in between. CDR3 length equals 13 residues. Germline CDR1 SEHNR, CDR2 FQNEAQ (reference sequence).

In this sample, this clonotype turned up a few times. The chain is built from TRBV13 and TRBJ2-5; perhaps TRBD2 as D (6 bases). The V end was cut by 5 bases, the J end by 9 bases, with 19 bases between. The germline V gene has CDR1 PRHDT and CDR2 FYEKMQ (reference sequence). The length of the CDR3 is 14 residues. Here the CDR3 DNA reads TGTGCCAGCAGCACCTCGGGACTGGGGAGTCCCCAGTACTTC. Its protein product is CASSTSGLGSPQYF.

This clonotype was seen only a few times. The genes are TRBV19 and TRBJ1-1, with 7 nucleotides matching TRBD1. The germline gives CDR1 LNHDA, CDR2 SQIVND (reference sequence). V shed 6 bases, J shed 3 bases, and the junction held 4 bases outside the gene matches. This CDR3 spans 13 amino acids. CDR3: CASRTDRDTEAFF. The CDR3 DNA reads TGTGCCAGTAGGACCGACAGGGACACTGAAGCTTTCTTT.

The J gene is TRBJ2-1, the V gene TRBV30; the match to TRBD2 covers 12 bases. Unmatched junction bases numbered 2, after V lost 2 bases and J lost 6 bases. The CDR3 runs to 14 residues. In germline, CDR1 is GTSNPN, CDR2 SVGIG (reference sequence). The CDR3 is CAWSLAGGPNEQFF. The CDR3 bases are TGTGCCTGGAGTCTAGCGGGAGGGCCCAATGAGCAGTTCTTC.

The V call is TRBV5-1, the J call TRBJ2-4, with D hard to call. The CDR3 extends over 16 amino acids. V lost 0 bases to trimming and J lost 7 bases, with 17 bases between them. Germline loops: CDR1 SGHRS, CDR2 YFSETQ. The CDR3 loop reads CASSLGPETYYNIQYF. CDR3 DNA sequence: TGCGCCAGCAGCTTGGGGCCTGAGACCTACTATAACATTCAGTACTTC.

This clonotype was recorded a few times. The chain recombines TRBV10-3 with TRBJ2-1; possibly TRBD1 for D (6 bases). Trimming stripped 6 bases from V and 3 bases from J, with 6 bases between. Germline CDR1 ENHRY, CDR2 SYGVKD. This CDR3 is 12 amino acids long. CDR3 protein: CAIRDSYNEQFF. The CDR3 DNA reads TGTGCCATCAGGGACAGCTACAATGAGCAGTTCTTC.

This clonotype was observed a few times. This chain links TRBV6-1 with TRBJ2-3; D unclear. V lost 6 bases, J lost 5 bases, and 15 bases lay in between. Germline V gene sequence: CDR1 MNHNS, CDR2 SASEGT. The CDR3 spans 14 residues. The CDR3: CASSHTIALDTQYF. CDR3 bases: TGTGCCAGCAGCCATACTATAGCATTAGATACGCAGTATTTT.

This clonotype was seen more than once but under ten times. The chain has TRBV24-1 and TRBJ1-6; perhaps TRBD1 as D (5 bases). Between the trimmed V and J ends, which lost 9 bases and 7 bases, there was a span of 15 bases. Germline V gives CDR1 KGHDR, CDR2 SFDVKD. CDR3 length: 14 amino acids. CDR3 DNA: TGTGCCACCTCAGACGCAGGGAACAATTCACCCCTCCACTTT. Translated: CATSDAGNNSPLHF.

The CDR3: CASSLTTFVGETQYF. CDR3 DNA sequence: TGTGCCAGCAGTTTAACCACCTTTGTCGGGGAGACCCAGTACTTC. The gene calls are TRBV27 and TRBJ2-5; D is unresolved. CDR3 length equals 15 residues. Germline CDR1 MNHEY, CDR2 SMNVEV (reference sequence). The ends were cut back, 2 bases at V and 5 bases at J, with 15 bases in the middle.

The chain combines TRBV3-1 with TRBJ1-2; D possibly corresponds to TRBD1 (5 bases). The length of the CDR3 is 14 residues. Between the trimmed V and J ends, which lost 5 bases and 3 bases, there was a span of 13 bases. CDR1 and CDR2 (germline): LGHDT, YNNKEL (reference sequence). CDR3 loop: CASSTRDRYYGYTF. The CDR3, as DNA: TGTGCCAGCAGCACACGGGACCGCTACTATGGCTACACCTTC.

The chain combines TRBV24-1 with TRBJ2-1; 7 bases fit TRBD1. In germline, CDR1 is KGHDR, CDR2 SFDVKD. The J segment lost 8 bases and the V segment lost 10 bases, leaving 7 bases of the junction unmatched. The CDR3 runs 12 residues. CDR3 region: CATSSDRDEQFF. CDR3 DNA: TGTGCCACTTCATCCGACAGGGATGAGCAGTTCTTC.